The T cell receptor (beta chain) described here comes from a study of breast tumors, draining lymph nodes, adjacent tissues. TCRdb fed the multiplex PCR reads into MiXCR, producing one record per CDR3 protein. The sample records roughly 70,000 distinct CDR3 sequences, less than 45% being singletons. CDR3 length: 18 residues. CDR1 and CDR2 from the germline V gene are SEHNR and FQNEAQ (reference sequence). V was pared by 6 bases and J by 5 bases, with 16 bases of the junction left unmatched. Sequenced sample: breast tumor tissue. V usage is TRBV7-9 and J usage is TRBJ2-3; 11 bases align to TRBD2. The clonotype comes from a female donor with breast cancer. Some clones in this sample may be carry-over from other donors' samples. CDR3 residues: CASSFPLLAGVVIDTQYF. DNA of the CDR3: TGTGCCAGCAGTTTCCCCCTACTAGCGGGGGTGGTTATAGATACGCAGTATTTT.